This entry concerns a single TCR beta chain. Looked up from germline, CDR1 is MNHEY and CDR2 is SVGAGI. The CDR3 contains 15 residues. Trimming left V 6 bases short and J 0 bases short, with 14 bases between. In the study's own analysis: Using reference gene primer amplification, nucleated cell counts were estimated. Only in-frame clones appear in the TCRdb table, and some are missing; sequencing was by immunoSEQ multiplex PCR. V, J and clone size derive from that table, while D and trimming were established from the DNA sequence. This sample has 290,000 or so clones, with 70% to 90% found just once. The sample belongs to a study of blood T cell repertoires in COVID-19. Study-level information: COVID-19 samples from acute and convalescent phases originated in the United States, Italy and Spain. T cells, B-cell-depleted T cells, or PBMCs supplied cDNA or gDNA.

This TCR came from a man in his forties or fifties with active or convalescent COVID-19. The source material was peripheral blood. This sequence joins TRBV6-5 and TRBJ1-1; D is possibly TRBD1 (5 bases). The CDR3 bases are TGTGCCAGCAGCCAAGGGGCTTCCATGAACACTGAAGCTTTCTTT. This gives the protein CASSQGASMNTEAFF.